This T cell receptor (beta chain) stems from a study of metastatic and nonmetastatic thyroid tumors. The CDR3 spans 14 residues. V lost 4 bases, J lost 8 bases, and 6 bases stayed unmatched. Germline CDR1 and CDR2: LNHDA and SQIVND (reference sequence). How the authors handled the data: Variation in CDR3 across clinicopathological groups served as the basis for constructing a distant-metastasis classifier in papillary thyroid cancer. TCRdb ran MiXCR on the PCR reads. It is TCRdb's table, rather than the study itself, that gives the V and J calls and clone size. The sample consists of around 20,000 clones, 23% of them appearing once. All patients reached thyroid surgery having received no treatment beforehand. Study conclusions and caveats: Reported TCR beta diversity, measured in blood and tumor, was significantly higher for malignant thyroid tumors than for benign nodules.

This clone was seen a few times. What it recognizes is unknown. This receptor was identified in a male donor with papillary thyroid cancer or a benign thyroid nodule (not recorded which). Some clones in this sample may be carry-over from other donors' samples. Sequencing was done on a sample of blood. The rearrangement joins TRBV19 to TRBJ2-1, with 9 bases identical to TRBD2. CDR3: CASSRREGWDEQFF. In nucleotides, the CDR3 is TGTGCCAGTAGTAGGCGGGAGGGTTGGGATGAGCAGTTCTTC. The complete variable domain, with remaining parts taken from reference TRBV19 and TRBJ2-1, reads DGGITQSPKYLFRKEGQNVTLSCEQNLNHDAMYWYRQDPGQGLRLIYYSQIVNDFQKGDIAEGYSVSREKKESFPLTVTSAQKNPTAFYLCASSRREGWDEQFFGPGTRLTVL.